One T cell receptor (beta chain) is described in this entry. The data were obtained in a study of shared clonotypes between healthy human individuals. The unsorted samples took some 90 million PBMCs to get genomic DNA. Germline loops: CDR1 MDHEN, CDR2 SYDVKM. V shed 3 bases and J shed 1 base, with 10 bases lying between them. The CDR3 totals 14 residues. Generated by immunoSEQ multiplex PCR, the TCRdb table keeps only in-frame clones and is missing some. The sample shows hundreds of thousands of clones, 79% of them seen only once. Sequencing input: PBMCs. The receptor was derived from a middle-aged woman in good health. Some clones in this sample may be carry-over from other donors' samples. The chain carries TRBV28 and TRBJ2-7; D gene unclear. CDR3 residues: CASSLVGRSYEQYF. The CDR3 coding sequence is TGTGCCAGCAGTTTGGTCGGTCGATCCTACGAGCAGTACTTC.